This T cell receptor beta chain was identified in a study of OX40 agonist ivuxolimab in advanced cancers. Overall study context: A history of anti-PD-1, anti-PD-L1 or anti-CTLA-4 therapy was acceptable, and approximately 41% had some. There were three patients with partial responses, one having hepatocellular carcinoma and two cutaneous melanoma.

The CDR3 totals 13 residues. Germline CDR1 MNHEY, CDR2 SVGAGI. Trimming took 2 bases from V and 5 from J, leaving 9 bases between them. Sequenced by immunoSEQ multiplex PCR; TCRdb stores in-frame clones only, minus some. This sample has tens of thousands of clones; roughly 88% occur once, and the top ten carry around 23%. Study results and limitations: Mean expanded clone counts were higher in CD8+ than CD4+ T cells.

This clone was recorded once. Its antigen is not identified. The source was CD4+ or CD8+ T cells sorted from blood, collected in a trial of the OX40 agonist ivuxolimab. The sequence was collected from an adult with an advanced solid tumor such as melanoma, head and neck, liver or kidney cancer. The chain couples TRBV6-5 to TRBJ2-5; D remains ambiguous. The CDR3 DNA reads TGTGCCAGCAGTTACCTCTCCTCGGAGACCCAGTACTTC. Its translation: CASSYLSSETQYF.